The source of this T cell receptor (beta chain) is a study of human T cells and chemical hapten exposure. Looking at the study overall: There were per-sample TCR yield variations, arising mainly from small pooled library volume differences.

Time point denoted: healthy volunteer bleed at 2 weeks. Whole blood, unfractionated, served as the material for total RNA extraction. TCRdb independently ran MiXCR on the RACE reads; one entry per CDR3 protein. The sample contains 85,000 to 95,000 distinct CDR3 sequences, around 9% of which appear only once. After removal of 4 bases from V and 1 base from J, the junction contained 4 bases not matched to a gene. This CDR3 is built from 15 residues. Germline V gene data show CDR1 as LGHDT and CDR2 as YNNKEL (reference sequence). This clonotype originated in a female donor in good health. Some clones in this sample may be carry-over from other donors' samples. The V call is TRBV3-1, the J call TRBJ1-2; TRBD1 matches at 9 bases. Material for sequencing was whole blood. CDR3 nucleotide sequence: TGTGCCAGCAGCCTCCGGACAGGGGATAACTATGGCTACACCTTC. Amino acid sequence: CASSLRTGDNYGYTF.